The 8 T cell receptor beta chains reported below all come from one sample, sequenced in a study of blood T cell repertoires in COVID-19. Profiled with immunoSEQ multiplex PCR; TCRdb holds only in-frame clones, not every one. This sample has roughly 200,000 clones, with roughly 88% found just once. Sequencing was performed on peripheral blood. The receptors come from a man in his sixties with acute or convalescent COVID-19.

The CDR3 region has the DNA TGTGCCAGCAGCTTAGGCCTGGTAGCGGGAGATCGCGGGCAGTACTTC. Translation gives CASSLGLVAGDRGQYF. The chain has TRBV13 and TRBJ2-7, with 9 bases fitting TRBD2. This CDR3 comprises 16 residues. Germline lookup yields CDR1 PRHDT and CDR2 FYEKMQ (reference sequence). The V segment lost 0 bases and the J segment 9 bases; nucleotides outside the gene matches: 12.

The chain employs TRBV29-1 and TRBJ1-5; no clear D gene. CDR1 is SQVTM, CDR2 ANQGSEA, per germline. The CDR3 consists of 18 residues. V was clipped by 0 bases and J by 1 base, with 19 bases between them. DNA of the CDR3: TGCAGCGTTGAAGAAGGAAAAGGGCGCGGGTCGAGCAATCAGCCCCAGCATTTT. Its translation: CSVEEGKGRGSSNQPQHF.

V gene TRBV7-2 combines with J gene TRBJ2-5; possible D gene TRBD2, 5 bases. V dropped 4 bases and J dropped 4 bases, with 10 bases sitting between them. This CDR3 is 13 amino acids long. CDR1 is SGHTA and CDR2 is FQGNSA in the germline V gene. The CDR3 DNA follows: TGTGCCAGCAGCTCGGGATGGGGAGAGACCCAGTACTTC. Protein: CASSSGWGETQYF.

CDR3 in amino acids: CSVRLDSSYEQYF. The DNA of the CDR3 is TGCAGCGTAAGGCTGGACAGCTCCTACGAGCAGTACTTC. V and J are TRBV29-1 and TRBJ2-7; TRBD1 might be the D (6 bases). The CDR3 loop spans 13 amino acids. V gave up 6 bases and J gave up 0 bases, with 12 bases separating them. CDR1 and CDR2 (germline): SQVTM, ANQGSEA.

This rearrangement joins TRBV6-1 to TRBJ2-7; 8 nucleotides agree with TRBD1. The length of the CDR3 is 15 residues. Germline assignment: CDR1 MNHNS and CDR2 SASEGT. The ends lost 2 bases at V and 3 bases at J; junction bases unmatched: 6. The CDR3 DNA is TGTGCCAGCAGTGAACAAGACAGGGGCGTCTACGAGCAGTACTTC. Translation gives CASSEQDRGVYEQYF.

This clone showed up just a few times. The chain links TRBV21-1 to TRBJ2-7; the table's D call of TRBD2 was not tested on the DNA. TRBV21-1 is a recognized pseudogene. CDR3 length equals 16 residues. Written as DNA, the CDR3 is TGTGCCAGCAGCAAAGCGCGAAGCGGGAGCCCCTACGAGCAGTACTTC. Encoded protein: CASSKARSGSPYEQYF.

This rearrangement joins TRBV7-2 to TRBJ2-5; a possible D gene is TRBD2 (6 bases). This CDR3 contains 14 residues. The germline gives CDR1 SGHTA, CDR2 FQGNSA. V was shortened by 6 bases and J by 5 bases, with 16 bases between the two germline ends. The CDR3 coding sequence is TGTGCCAGCAGTCGGGGGACTTCTAGGGAGACCCAGTACTTC. This sequence encodes CASSRGTSRETQYF.

The rearrangement links TRBV10-3 to TRBJ2-7, with 7 bases aligning to TRBD1. The CDR3 has 12 residues. The junction had 2 bases not matched to a gene; V was cut back by 4 bases and J by 5 bases. Germline CDR1 is ENHRY and CDR2 is SYGVKD. The CDR3 nucleotides read TGTGCCATCAGTGGTAGGGGGCACGAGCAGTACTTC. This encodes CAISGRGHEQYF.